The rows below give T cell receptor beta chains drawn from one sample of a study of T cells in narcolepsy. TCRdb's table, derived via immunoSEQ multiplex PCR, lists solely in-frame clones and lacks some. The sample has tens of thousands of clones; about 86% are singletons. Sequenced input: CD45RA- memory CD4+ T cells from PBMCs. These receptors were collected from a human donor with narcolepsy. Each CDR3 is given with its conserved first and last residue. D genes are given only for firm matches. Not every row has a clone size; where given, it reads once, few, many or a size class.

v_call,j_call,d_call,clone_size,cdr3_nt,cdr3_aa
TRBV11-3,TRBJ1-1,-,-,TGTGCCAGCAGCTCAGGGTTGACAGGCCGATTTCGGGAGGTTGAAGCTTTCTTT,CASSSGLTGRFREVEAFF
TRBV6-5,TRBJ1-3,TRBD1,-,TGTGCCAGCAGGAGGGACAGGGTCTCTGGAAACACCATATATTTT,CASRRDRVSGNTIYF
TRBV7-3,TRBJ2-7,-,few,TGTGCCAGCAGCCATCCTGGGGGCGAGCAGTACTTC,CASSHPGGEQYF
TRBV7-2,TRBJ2-3,-,-,TGTGCCAGCAGCTTAAAGATCTTTGGTTTGAGCACAGATACGCAGTATTTT,CASSLKIFGLSTDTQYF
TRBV28,TRBJ2-7,-,-,TGTGCCAGCAGCACCCCGGGGGTGACAGGTAGGAACGAGCAGTACTTC,CASSTPGVTGRNEQYF
TRBV5-1,TRBJ1-2,-,-,TGCGCCAGCAGCTTGAGGGGAGTTGAGTATGGCTACACCTTC,CASSLRGVEYGYTF
TRBV11-3,TRBJ1-2,-,-,TGTGCCAGCAGCCTCAGGGGAGGGGACTATGGCTACACCTTC,CASSLRGGDYGYTF
TRBV10-3,TRBJ2-7,-,-,TGTGCCATCAGTGGCTGGGACCTGTCCTACGAGCAGTACTTC,CAISGWDLSYEQYF
TRBV4-2,TRBJ2-7,TRBD2,-,TGTGCCAGCAGCCCTCTACAAGCGGGGGGCTACGAGCAGTACTTC,CASSPLQAGGYEQYF
TRBV5-4,TRBJ2-5,TRBD2,-,TGTGCCAGCAGCTTTACTGGCGGGGGGAAAGAGACCCAGTACTTC,CASSFTGGGKETQYF
TRBV9,TRBJ2-7,TRBD1,-,TGTGCCAGCAGCGTAGCGGGACAGGTAGGGATCTACGAGCAGTACTTC,CASSVAGQVGIYEQYF
TRBV25-1,TRBJ1-6,TRBD1,-,TGTGCCAGCAGGTCTGACAGGGTCCTGGGGGCCCTCCACTTT,CASRSDRVLGALHF
TRBV7-9,TRBJ2-1,TRBD2,few,TGTGCCGGGCAGCGGAGCGGGAGGAATGAGCAGTTCTTC,CAGQRSGRNEQFF
TRBV28,TRBJ1-3,-,medium-sized,TGTGCCAGCAGTACTCGGAACACCATATATTTT,CASSTRNTIYF
TRBV7-2,TRBJ2-7,-,once,TGTGCCAGCAGGTCCCCCCCGGGCTACGAGCAGTACTTC,CASRSPPGYEQYF
TRBV11-1,TRBJ2-5,-,-,TGTGCCAGCAGCTTGACAGGCGAAGAGACCCAGTACTTC,CASSLTGEETQYF
TRBV7-9,TRBJ1-5,-,-,TGTGCCAGCAGCATGGACATGAAGGGCAATCAGCCCCAGCATTTT,CASSMDMKGNQPQHF
TRBV4-1,TRBJ2-2,TRBD1,-,TGCGCCAGCAGCCCCACCGGGACAGCGAACACCGGGGAGCTGTTTTTT,CASSPTGTANTGELFF
TRBV6-1,TRBJ2-1,TRBD2,few,TGTGCCAGCAGTGAACTAGCGGGAGGGAATGAGCAGTTCTTC,CASSELAGGNEQFF
TRBV19,TRBJ1-1,TRBD1,-,TGTGCCAGTAGTATCGGACAGGGGGGTTCGATGGCTTTCTTT,CASSIGQGGSMAFF
TRBV30,TRBJ2-7,-,-,TGTGCCTGGAGTGTAGGAGGGGCAGCAACCTACGAGCAGTACTTC,CAWSVGGAATYEQYF
TRBV4-1,TRBJ1-5,-,-,TGCGCCAGCAGCCAAGATGAGTCGGTAGGTCAGCCCCAGCATTTT,CASSQDESVGQPQHF
TRBV28,TRBJ1-1,-,-,TGTGCCAGCAGCTCTCCTGGGGGTTACACTGAAGCTTTCTTT,CASSSPGGYTEAFF
TRBV9,TRBJ2-3,-,-,TGTGCCAGCAGCGTACAGGGGCCTCCGGATACGCAGTATTTT,CASSVQGPPDTQYF
TRBV7-9,TRBJ2-7,-,-,TGTGCCAGCAGCCTTGGGGACGGTTCTGGCGAGCAGTACTTC,CASSLGDGSGEQYF
TRBV5-5,TRBJ2-7,-,-,TGTGCCAGCAGCTTGTTTGGGAGCTACGAGCAGTACTTC,CASSLFGSYEQYF
TRBV6-5,TRBJ1-1,-,-,TGTGCCAGCAGTTACTCGATGGCTTCTGGGAAAGAAGCTTTCTTT,CASSYSMASGKEAFF